The next 27 T cell receptor beta chains were all read from a single sample in a study of T cell repertoires in cytomegalovirus infection. TCRdb ran MiXCR on the reads and lists one entry per CDR3 protein. The sample records around 800,000 distinct CDR3 sequences, around a third being singletons. What these receptors recognize is not known. The sequencing here drew on cultured CD8+ T cells from PBMCs, taken from culture after CMV antigen stimulation. Receptors were obtained from a human donor in good health (CMV status not recorded). Some clones in this sample may be carry-over from other donors' samples.

In this sample, this clonotype turned up a few times. This sequence joins TRBV27 and TRBJ1-1, with D possibly being TRBD1 (6 bases). Germline CDR1 and CDR2: MNHEY and SMNVEV (reference sequence). The CDR3 length is 14 residues. Trimming took off 3 bases at V and 4 bases at J, with 12 bases between the two ends. CDR3 amino acids: CASSFGTSATEAFF. The CDR3 coding sequence is TGTGCCAGCAGTTTCGGGACATCGGCCACTGAAGCTTTCTTT.

J is TRBJ1-1 and V is TRBV7-9, with D possibly TRBD1 on 6 matching bases. This CDR3 is built from 15 residues. Deletions cut 4 bases from V and 1 base from J, with 13 bases between. CDR1 is SEHNR, CDR2 FQNEAQ, per germline (reference sequence). CDR3 loop: CASSYRWGPNTEAFF. The DNA of the CDR3 is TGTGCCAGCAGCTATCGTTGGGGGCCGAACACTGAAGCTTTCTTT.

In its sample, this clonotype was seen many times. This chain connects TRBV7-2 to TRBJ2-2, with 9 nucleotides matching TRBD1. The CDR3 consists of 15 residues. V lost 3 bases and J lost 6; bases outside the gene matches: 5. Germline CDR1 is SGHTA and CDR2 is FQGNSA. The CDR3: CASSFGQGFSGELFF. The CDR3 DNA reads as TGTGCCAGCAGCTTTGGACAGGGGTTTTCCGGGGAGCTGTTTTTT.

This clonotype has just a few counts. The rearrangement links TRBV19 to TRBJ1-3, with D unresolved. Germline loops: CDR1 LNHDA, CDR2 SQIVND (reference sequence). This CDR3 has 15 residues. V was shortened by 10 bases and J by 0 bases, with 16 bases between the two germline ends. The CDR3 here is CATSPSGSSGNTIYF. The CDR3, as DNA: TGTGCCACCTCTCCATCCGGGTCCTCTGGAAACACCATATATTTT.

This chain connects TRBV7-6 to TRBJ1-5; unclear D gene. Germline V gene sequence: CDR1 SGHVS, CDR2 FNYEAQ. Trimming took off 0 bases at V and 0 bases at J, with 6 bases between the two ends. The CDR3 totals 15 residues. CDR3 nucleotide sequence: TGTGCCAGCAGCTTAGCGCCGGGTAGCAATCAGCCCCAGCATTTT. This sequence encodes CASSLAPGSNQPQHF.

This clonotype was seen only a few times. This chain connects TRBV7-9 to TRBJ2-3; 7 positions agree with TRBD1. V lost 0 bases and J lost 4; bases outside the gene matches: 4. Per the germline V gene, CDR1 is SEHNR and CDR2 is FQNEAQ (reference sequence). The CDR3 contains 15 residues. CDR3 nucleotide sequence: TGTGCCAGCAGCTTAGCGACAGGGCTTGCAGATACGCAGTATTTT. It specifies CASSLATGLADTQYF.

This clonotype was observed at least ten times. The gene calls are TRBV6-1 and TRBJ2-7; D is perhaps TRBD1 or TRBD2 (6 bases each). There are 15 residues in the CDR3. CDR1 is MNHNS, CDR2 SASEGT, per germline. V was pared by 3 bases and J by 3 bases, with 15 bases between. The chain's CDR3 is CASSDMGGFHYEQYV. Written as DNA, the CDR3 is TGTGCCAGCAGTGATATGGGGGGCTTTCACTACGAGCAGTACGTC.

This rearrangement joins TRBV27 to TRBJ1-3; D is possibly TRBD1 (5 bases). Trimming shortened V by 5 bases and J by 0 bases, and 11 bases separated the two germline ends. Germline values: CDR1 MNHEY, CDR2 SMNVEV (reference sequence). The CDR3 length is 15 residues. This CDR3 reads CASSPSGASGNTIYF. The CDR3 bases are TGTGCCAGCAGTCCGAGCGGGGCCTCTGGAAACACCATATATTTT.

This rearrangement joins TRBV7-9 to TRBJ2-1; D gene uncertain. This CDR3 comprises 12 residues. CDR1 is SEHNR and CDR2 is FQNEAQ in the germline V gene (reference sequence). V shed 3 bases and J shed 11 bases, with 11 bases lying between them. The CDR3 DNA reads TGTGCCAGCAGCTTTGAAAGCTTTCAGCAGTTCTTC. It specifies CASSFESFQQFF.

The gene calls are TRBV6-1 and TRBJ2-7, with 12 positions matching TRBD1. J was trimmed by 5 bases and V by 3 bases; bases with no gene match: 11. This CDR3 has 17 residues. Germline-derived CDR1 and CDR2 are MNHNS and SASEGT. The CDR3 is CASSDRGQGAYRDEQYF. Written as DNA, the CDR3 is TGTGCCAGCAGTGATAGGGGACAGGGGGCATATCGGGACGAGCAGTACTTC.

The chain joins TRBV27 to TRBJ1-3; a possible D gene is TRBD1 (6 bases). V was shortened by 7 bases and J by 2 bases, with 15 bases between the two germline ends. CDR3 length: 15 residues. CDR1 MNHEY and CDR2 SMNVEV come from the germline V gene (reference sequence). The CDR3 sequence: CASKSRGRAGNTIYF. CDR3 in DNA: TGTGCCAGCAAATCCAGGGGAAGGGCTGGAAACACCATATATTTT.

This clonotype was detected once. This chain uses TRBV6-5 with TRBJ2-7; perhaps TRBD1 as D (6 bases). CDR1 and CDR2 (germline): MNHEY, SVGAGI. This CDR3 comprises 15 residues. The V end lost 0 bases, the J end lost 3 bases, and 12 bases lay between the germline ends. The CDR3 loop reads CASSYSAQQGYEQYF. CDR3 bases: TGTGCCAGCAGTTACTCGGCACAACAGGGCTACGAGCAGTACTTC.

This clonotype was seen more than once but under ten times. This chain links TRBV4-1 with TRBJ2-3, with D tentatively TRBD1 or TRBD2 (6 bases each). Germline V gives CDR1 MGHRA, CDR2 YSYEKL. The CDR3 is 17 amino acids. Trimming removed 1 base at V and 4 bases at J, with 18 bases between. CDR3 loop: CASSQVPGASEADTQYF. The CDR3 DNA sequence: TGCGCCAGCAGCCAAGTGCCGGGGGCTAGCGAGGCAGATACGCAGTATTTT.

This clonotype has just a few counts. This chain joins TRBV10-2 and TRBJ2-3; the D gene is possibly TRBD2 (5 bases). This CDR3 is 13 amino acids long. V was cut by 3 bases and J by 2 bases, with 6 bases left in between. The germline V gene encodes CDR1 WSHSY and CDR2 SAAADI. The DNA for the CDR3 is TGCGCCAGCAGTGAAGACTACACAGATACGCAGTATTTT. Protein sequence: CASSEDYTDTQYF.

This clonotype was picked up one time. The chain couples TRBV29-1 to TRBJ2-1; D may be TRBD2 (7 bases). The CDR3 totals 14 residues. The V end lost 7 bases, the J end lost 9 bases, and 22 bases lay between the germline ends. Germline-derived CDR1 and CDR2 are SQVTM and ANQGSEA. The CDR3 region is CSAASGVRGIEQFF. The CDR3 bases are TGCAGCGCCGCGAGCGGGGTTAGGGGGATTGAGCAGTTCTTC.

The CDR3 nucleotides are TGTGCCAGCAGCTCCACGGACAGGGATTACAATGAGCAGTTCTTC. Protein: CASSSTDRDYNEQFF. The chain has TRBV7-9 and TRBJ2-1; 8 bases line up with TRBD1. J lost 4 bases, V lost 4 bases, and 6 bases had no gene match. The CDR3 is 15 amino acids. Germline assignment: CDR1 SEHNR and CDR2 FQNEAQ (reference sequence).

This clonotype has just a few counts. The chain combines TRBV7-3 with TRBJ2-1; D perhaps matches TRBD2 (6 bases). The V gene lost 5 bases and the J gene lost 0 bases, with 14 bases spanning the gap. This CDR3 has 16 amino acids. Per germline, CDR1 SGHTA and CDR2 FQGTGA. As DNA, the CDR3 is TGTGCCAGCAGCCAAGAAGACGGGAGCTCCTACAATGAGCAGTTCTTC. It encodes CASSQEDGSSYNEQFF.

This clonotype was picked up a small number of times. V usage is TRBV7-9 and J usage is TRBJ1-4, with TRBD1 identical over 7 bases. Trimming took 5 bases from V and 11 from J; bases not matched to a gene: 5. Germline-derived CDR1 and CDR2 are SEHNR and FQNEAQ (reference sequence). The CDR3 sequence is 12 residues long. CDR3 in amino acids: CASSPDRVKLFF. CDR3 nucleotide sequence: TGTGCCAGCAGCCCCGACAGGGTTAAACTGTTTTTT.

This clonotype has just a few counts. The chain carries TRBV27 and TRBJ1-2, with TRBD1 as a possible D gene (5 bases). CDR1 is MNHEY, CDR2 SMNVEV, per germline (reference sequence). The CDR3 is made up of 14 amino acids. Trimming removed 3 bases at V and 4 bases at J, with 12 bases between. This CDR3 reads CASSFGHDLYGYTF. The CDR3 DNA reads TGTGCCAGCAGTTTCGGACACGACCTCTATGGCTACACCTTC.

This clonotype was seen only a few times. The CDR3 DNA sequence: TGTGCCAGTAGTCTCCCTCCGGGACAGGGGGCCTACGAGCAGTACTTC. Protein sequence: CASSLPPGQGAYEQYF. The V and J genes are TRBV19 and TRBJ2-7; TRBD1 agrees at 11 bases. J was trimmed by 2 bases and V by 5 bases; bases with no gene match: 8. CDR3 length: 16 residues. Germline CDR1 LNHDA, CDR2 SQIVND (reference sequence). The whole variable domain, remainder taken from reference TRBV19 and TRBJ2-7, is DGGITQSPKYLFRKEGQNVTLSCEQNLNHDAMYWYRQDPGQGLRLIYYSQIVNDFQKGDIAEGYSVSREKKESFPLTVTSAQKNPTAFYLCASSLPPGQGAYEQYFGPGTRLTVT.

This chain joins TRBV19 and TRBJ2-2; D gene ambiguous. CDR3 length equals 12 residues. V lost 8 bases, J lost 8 bases, and 12 bases lay in between. CDR1 is LNHDA, CDR2 SQIVND, per germline (reference sequence). This CDR3 reads CASWAEWGELFF. The CDR3 DNA follows: TGTGCCAGTTGGGCTGAGTGGGGGGAGCTGTTTTTT.

This clonotype was detected only a few times. V and J are TRBV6-5 and TRBJ1-2, with a weak D call TRBD1 (5 bases). There are 10 residues in the CDR3. The germline CDR1 and CDR2 sequences are MNHEY and SVGAGI. Trimming cost V 9 bases and J 8 bases, with 10 bases left between them. CDR3 amino acids: CASRGSGYTF. The CDR3, as DNA: TGTGCCAGTAGGGGCTCCGGCTACACCTTC.

The V and J genes are TRBV7-9 and TRBJ2-1; TRBD2 might be the D (6 bases). CDR1 is SEHNR and CDR2 is FQNEAQ in the germline V gene (reference sequence). The CDR3 has 15 residues. Trimming removed 2 bases at V and 9 bases at J, with 17 bases between. The DNA of the CDR3 is TGTGCCAGCAGCTTATCGCCTAGCGCGAACACTGAGCAGTTCTTC. Translation: CASSLSPSANTEQFF.

This clonotype has ten or more counts. The J gene is TRBJ2-3, the V gene TRBV7-6, with D unclear. Germline V gives CDR1 SGHVS, CDR2 FNYEAQ. The ends were cut back, 3 bases at V and 2 bases at J, with 6 bases in the middle. The CDR3 has 13 residues. CDR3 sequence (DNA): TGTGCCAGCAGCTTGTGGCCCACAGATACGCAGTATTTT. Its protein product is CASSLWPTDTQYF.

V is TRBV5-8 and J is TRBJ2-1; a weak D match, TRBD2 (6 bases). V was shortened by 0 bases and J by 7 bases, with 17 bases between the two germline ends. The CDR3 is 16 residues long. Germline lookup yields CDR1 SGHTS and CDR2 YDEGEE. CDR3: CASSLGTIGGPNEQFF. The CDR3 coding sequence is TGTGCCAGCAGCTTGGGGACTATCGGCGGACCGAATGAGCAGTTCTTC.

The chain has TRBV11-2 and TRBJ2-2, with a weak D call TRBD2 (6 bases). CDR1 is SGHAT, CDR2 FQNNGV, per germline. Deletions cut 1 base from V and 1 base from J, with 10 bases between. This CDR3 spans 16 amino acids. The CDR3 coding sequence is TGTGCCAGCAGCTTAGGGGCGGGGCAGAACACCGGGGAGCTGTTTTTT. This sequence encodes CASSLGAGQNTGELFF.

The chain couples TRBV5-6 to TRBJ1-2; 11 nucleotides line up with TRBD1. The CDR3 spans 15 residues. The ends lost 4 bases at V and 6 bases at J; junction bases unmatched: 8. From germline, CDR1 is SGHDT and CDR2 YYEEEE. CDR3 in DNA: TGTGCCAGCAGCGCCGGACAGGGGGCGATTAATGGCTACACCTTC. Amino acid sequence: CASSAGQGAINGYTF.